The 25 T cell receptor beta chains reported below all come from one sample, sequenced in a study of PD-1 blockade in classical Hodgkin lymphoma. Noted time point: newly diagnosed, previously untreated cHL patient sample. Thawed PBMCs underwent magnetic negative selection to yield purified CD4+ T cells. Assay: immunoSEQ multiplex PCR; the TCRdb copy retains only in-frame clones and omits some. The sample gives roughly 20,000 clones, roughly four fifths of which show up once; roughly 1.2% is in the top ten. What was sequenced was CD4+ T cells from blood. The receptors shown here come from a human donor with classical Hodgkin lymphoma.

V is TRBV28 and J is TRBJ2-1, with a weak D call TRBD2 (6 bases). CDR1 MDHEN and CDR2 SYDVKM come from the germline V gene. Trimming removed 8 bases from V and 8 bases from J, with 25 bases in between. The CDR3 runs 16 residues. The CDR3 here is CASFAPLSGVGHEQFF. In DNA form, the CDR3 reads TGTGCCAGCTTCGCCCCACTATCGGGAGTTGGCCATGAGCAGTTCTTC.

The CDR3 DNA is TGCAGCGCCCGTGAGGGGGGGCCTGAAGCTTTCTTT. Translated, it gives CSAREGGPEAFF. The rearrangement joins TRBV29-1 to TRBJ1-1, with D possibly TRBD1 on 6 matching bases. Germline CDR1 reads SQVTM; CDR2 reads ANQGSEA. This CDR3 has 12 residues. V was trimmed by 7 bases and J by 6 bases, leaving 15 bases between them.

The rearrangement uses TRBV5-4 and TRBJ2-7, with a tentative D call TRBD2 (6 bases). In germline, CDR1 is SGHNT, CDR2 YYREEE (reference sequence). V dropped 2 bases and J dropped 6 bases, with 12 bases sitting between them. This CDR3 is 13 amino acids long. This CDR3 reads CASSFRQGGEQYF. Here the CDR3 DNA reads TGTGCCAGCAGCTTCCGCCAGGGAGGCGAGCAGTACTTC.

The CDR3 nucleotides read TGTGCCAGCAGCTCCTGGACAGGAGCTGTGTCACCCCTCCACTTT. It codes for CASSSWTGAVSPLHF. J is TRBJ1-6 and V is TRBV13, with 7 bases matching TRBD1. With V trimmed by 4 bases and J by 10 bases, 10 bases remained unmatched. CDR1 and CDR2 (germline): PRHDT, FYEKMQ (reference sequence). This CDR3 is 15 amino acids long.

J is TRBJ2-7 and V is TRBV5-8; D is uncertain. Germline loops: CDR1 SGHTS, CDR2 YDEGEE. The CDR3 consists of 14 residues. V lost 1 base and J lost 6, with 14 bases in between. The CDR3 is CASSLPLGMGEQYF. The DNA of the CDR3 is TGTGCCAGCAGCTTGCCGTTGGGTATGGGCGAGCAGTACTTC.

The V and J genes are TRBV18 and TRBJ2-5; 11 bases are shared with TRBD2. The germline V gene has CDR1 KGHSH and CDR2 LQKENI. The V and J ends lost 3 bases and 2 bases, in that order; junction bases with no gene match: 5. The CDR3 is 16 amino acids. As DNA, the CDR3 is TGTGCCAGCTCACCGGCTAGCGGGAGGCAACAAGAGACCCAGTACTTC. Its translation is CASSPASGRQQETQYF.

This rearrangement joins TRBV7-3 to TRBJ2-2; no firm D call. Germline lookup yields CDR1 SGHTA and CDR2 FQGTGA. The CDR3 is made up of 15 amino acids. V was clipped by 2 bases and J by 8 bases, with 15 bases between them. This chain's CDR3 is CASSLGPGADGELFF. The CDR3 DNA is TGTGCCAGCAGCTTAGGGCCAGGCGCCGATGGGGAGCTGTTTTTT.

This clone has just a few counts. J is TRBJ2-5 and V is TRBV11-2; D is undetermined. The CDR3 contains 11 residues. From germline, CDR1 is SGHAT and CDR2 FQNNGV. V lost 5 bases, J lost 5 bases, and 6 bases lay in between. Written as DNA, the CDR3 is TGTGCCAGCAGCCCGTCGGAGACCCAGTACTTC. Amino acids: CASSPSETQYF.

V is TRBV28 and J is TRBJ2-3, with 11 nucleotides matching TRBD1. V shed 4 bases, J shed 8 bases, and the junction held 11 bases outside the gene matches. The germline gives CDR1 MDHEN, CDR2 SYDVKM. This CDR3 contains 16 residues. DNA for the CDR3: TGTGCCAGCAGTTATCCCGGGACAGGGGGATCCCGTACGCAGTATTTT. It encodes CASSYPGTGGSRTQYF.

This clone was counted a single time. This chain connects TRBV6-1 to TRBJ1-5; 10 bases are a match to TRBD1. Germline V gives CDR1 MNHNS, CDR2 SASEGT. V lost 3 bases to trimming and J lost 2 bases; unmatched junction nucleotides: 4. The CDR3 runs to 16 residues. The CDR3: CASSDRDRGRNQPQHF. CDR3 coding DNA: TGTGCCAGCAGTGACCGGGACAGGGGACGCAATCAGCCCCAGCATTTT.

The chain joins TRBV4-2 to TRBJ2-3; perhaps TRBD1 as D (5 bases). The V gene's germline CDR1 is LGHNA and CDR2 YNFKEQ. This CDR3 comprises 17 residues. V lost 4 bases and J lost 0, with 17 bases in between. The CDR3 region is CASSRPQTDSSTDTQYF. The CDR3 DNA reads TGTGCCAGCAGCCGGCCCCAGACAGATTCTAGCACAGATACGCAGTATTTT.

On this clone: Distinct nucleotide sequences in the sample also encode this CDR3. This chain connects TRBV9 to TRBJ2-1; perhaps D is TRBD1 or TRBD2 (5 bases each). V gave up 0 bases and J gave up 0 bases, with 10 bases separating them. The CDR3 totals 16 residues. Germline lookup yields CDR1 SGDLS and CDR2 YYNGEE. CDR3 sequence (DNA): TGTGCCAGCAGCGTAGCTGGGGGAAGCTCCTACAATGAGCAGTTCTTC. Protein: CASSVAGGSSYNEQFF.

This clone is a singleton in its sample. This chain joins TRBV10-3 and TRBJ2-3; 8 positions match TRBD1. The CDR3 runs 14 residues. Germline V gene sequence: CDR1 ENHRY, CDR2 SYGVKD. Trimming removed 4 bases from V and 3 bases from J; junction bases left unmatched: 3. The CDR3 sequence is CAISGRQGTDTQYF. CDR3 DNA: TGTGCCATCAGTGGCAGACAGGGGACAGATACGCAGTATTTT.

The CDR3 bases are TGTGCCAGCAGTCCAGGGACAGTCGTGAAAGGAGGCTACACCTTC. Its translation is CASSPGTVVKGGYTF. The chain uses TRBV28 and TRBJ1-2; TRBD1 matches 7 bases. The CDR3 extends over 15 amino acids. The ends lost 5 bases at V and 8 bases at J; junction bases unmatched: 14. From germline, CDR1 is MDHEN and CDR2 SYDVKM.

This chain joins TRBV6-5 and TRBJ2-7, with 7 bases fitting TRBD1. Per the germline V gene, CDR1 is MNHEY and CDR2 is SVGAGI. V shed 6 bases, J shed 2 bases, and the junction held 4 bases outside the gene matches. The CDR3 contains 13 residues. CDR3 sequence (DNA): TGTGCCAGCAGGCCCGGGACAGCCTACGAGCAGTACTTC. Translating it yields CASRPGTAYEQYF.

The chain combines TRBV5-6 with TRBJ1-1; 11 bases line up with TRBD1. This CDR3 contains 16 residues. V gave up 2 bases and J gave up 4 bases; unmatched junction bases: 7. CDR1 SGHDT and CDR2 YYEEEE come from the germline V gene. CDR3 nucleotides: TGTGCCAGCAGCTTCGATACCGGGACAGGGGGCACTGAAGCTTTCTTT. Its translation: CASSFDTGTGGTEAFF. Combining the CDR3 with reference TRBV5-6 and TRBJ1-1 gives the whole variable domain DAGVTQSPTHLIKTRGQQVTLRCSPKSGHDTVSWYQQALGQGPQFIFQYYEEEERQRGNFPDRFSGHQFPNYSSELNVNALLLGDSALYLCASSFDTGTGGTEAFFGQGTRLTVV.

The chain's CDR3 is CASSTFYNQPQHF. For the CDR3, the DNA is TGTGCCAGTAGTACCTTCTACAATCAGCCCCAGCATTTT. The V and J genes are TRBV19 and TRBJ1-5, with D uncertain. The V and J ends lost 4 bases and 3 bases respectively, with 7 bases between them. The CDR3 is made up of 13 amino acids. The germline CDR1 and CDR2 sequences are LNHDA and SQIVND (reference sequence).

The chain employs TRBV5-4 and TRBJ2-5; no firm D call. The CDR3 contains 14 residues. V gave up 0 bases and J gave up 4 bases, with 10 bases separating them. Germline V lookup: CDR1 SGHNT, CDR2 YYREEE (reference sequence). The CDR3 bases are TGTGCCAGCAGCTTGGTAGGGCGTAGAGAGACCCAGTACTTC. Protein product: CASSLVGRRETQYF.

The chain uses TRBV2 and TRBJ2-2; 7 nucleotides match TRBD1. The CDR3 spans 14 residues. The germline CDR1 and CDR2 sequences are SNHLY and FYNNEI. Trimming cost V 6 bases and J 1 base; bases outside gene matches: 2. The CDR3 loop is CASSGTENTGELFF. DNA of the CDR3: TGTGCCAGCAGCGGGACAGAGAACACCGGGGAGCTGTTTTTT.

The V call is TRBV11-2, the J call TRBJ1-2; D may be TRBD1 (5 bases). The CDR3 length is 14 residues. Trimming took off 1 base at V and 7 bases at J, with 13 bases between the two ends. Germline values: CDR1 SGHAT, CDR2 FQNNGV. Here the CDR3 reads CASSLVAGVSGYTF. CDR3 DNA sequence: TGTGCCAGCAGCTTAGTAGCGGGGGTCAGTGGCTACACCTTC.

The table lists this clone with a count of one. This sequence joins TRBV4-2 and TRBJ1-1; D is uncertain. The V end lost 2 bases, the J end lost 8 bases, and 15 bases lay between the germline ends. The CDR3 covers 14 residues. CDR1 and CDR2 (germline): LGHNA, YNFKEQ. The CDR3 is CASSQSVIGREAFF. The CDR3 nucleotides are TGTGCCAGCAGCCAATCAGTAATAGGCAGGGAAGCTTTCTTT.

The chain is built from TRBV6-4 and TRBJ2-1; weak D call: TRBD1 (5 bases). The CDR3 totals 15 residues. The ends were cut back, 3 bases at V and 3 bases at J, with 12 bases in the middle. Looked up from germline, CDR1 is MRHNA and CDR2 is SNTAGT. The CDR3 reads CASSEEETVYNEQFF. CDR3 nucleotides: TGTGCCAGCAGTGAGGAAGAGACAGTCTACAATGAGCAGTTCTTC.

The rearrangement uses TRBV10-2 and TRBJ1-5; D is undetermined. This CDR3 comprises 13 residues. The V gene's germline CDR1 is WSHSY and CDR2 SAAADI. V lost 11 bases and J 4 bases, leaving 15 bases between the germline ends. The CDR3 DNA is TGCGCCGCCAAGGACCGGGAAAATCAGCCCCAGCATTTT. It yields the protein CAAKDRENQPQHF.

This clone appeared a few times. The chain has TRBV19 and TRBJ1-1; weak D call: TRBD1 (5 bases). CDR1 and CDR2 (germline): LNHDA, SQIVND (reference sequence). Trimming removed 6 bases at V and 5 bases at J, with 7 bases between. The CDR3 loop spans 11 amino acids. The CDR3 loop is CASSDRTEAFF. In nucleotides, the CDR3 is TGTGCCAGTAGCGACAGAACTGAAGCTTTCTTT.

V gene TRBV6-1 combines with J gene TRBJ2-3; TRBD1 aligns across 7 bases. The V gene's germline CDR1 is MNHNS and CDR2 SASEGT. The CDR3 is 15 amino acids. V dropped 4 bases and J dropped 4; count of bases not matched to a gene: 8. The CDR3 nucleotides read TGTGCCAGCAGTGGCCGGGACAGTTGGTCAGATACGCAGTATTTT. Translated: CASSGRDSWSDTQYF.